The next 24 T cell receptor beta chains were all read from a single sample in a study of vaccination and CD4 T cells after COVID-19. Antigens for these TCRs are unknown. Documented treatment: approximately 9-day PBMC culture with coronavirus spike peptide pools or control peptides (ViraFEST assay). Sequenced with the Oncomine TCR Beta short-read assay was DNA taken from cultured CD4+ T cells. A single record per CDR3 protein comes from TCRdb applying MiXCR to the PCR reads. The data hold 15,000 or so distinct CDR3 sequences, with 50% to 55% observed a single time. Source material: CD4+ T cells from blood, cultured in vitro. These receptors originate from a human donor who had recovered from COVID-19.

This chain uses TRBV2 with TRBJ2-4; D perhaps matches TRBD1 (6 bases). The CDR3 has 16 amino acids. In germline, CDR1 is SNHLY, CDR2 FYNNEI. The germline V and J ends were trimmed by 5 bases and 6 bases, with 20 bases remaining between them. The CDR3 region is CASSPKGRQVGNIQYF. The CDR3 nucleotides are TGTGCCAGCAGTCCAAAGGGACGACAGGTCGGAAACATTCAGTACTTC.

The gene calls are TRBV20-1 and TRBJ2-5, with 10 bases fitting TRBD1. J lost 4 bases, V lost 0 bases, and 2 bases had no gene match. The V gene's germline CDR1 is DFQATT and CDR2 SNEGSKA (reference sequence). CDR3 length: 14 residues. CDR3 coding DNA: TGCAGTGCTAGAGAGGGGGACAGGGGAGAGACCCAGTACTTC. Its translation: CSAREGDRGETQYF.

This chain connects TRBV27 to TRBJ2-1, with 13 bases matching TRBD2. CDR1 is MNHEY, CDR2 SMNVEV, per germline (reference sequence). The V segment lost 3 bases and the J segment 12 bases; nucleotides outside the gene matches: 14. The CDR3 has 17 residues. DNA of the CDR3: TGTGCCAGCAGTTTGCTTCGGCGCGGACTAGCGGGAGCCAGGCAGTTCTTC. The encoded protein is CASSLLRRGLAGARQFF.

The V gene is TRBV10-2, the J gene TRBJ2-7; maybe TRBD1 (5 bases). This CDR3 contains 13 residues. V was pared by 8 bases and J by 1 base, with 12 bases between. From germline, CDR1 is WSHSY and CDR2 SAAADI. The CDR3 DNA follows: TGCGCCAGCCTAGGGGTTCGGTCCTACGAGCAGTACTTC. It yields the protein CASLGVRSYEQYF.

The CDR3 bases are TGTGCCAGCAGCTTCCGGGGGGTACAGGGGTCCGGAGAGACCCAGTACTTC. Its translation is CASSFRGVQGSGETQYF. The chain couples TRBV11-1 to TRBJ2-5, with D perhaps matching TRBD1 or TRBD2 (7 bases each). This CDR3 spans 17 amino acids. Germline V gene lookup returns CDR1 SGHAT and CDR2 FQDESV (reference sequence). The ends were cut back, 3 bases at V and 4 bases at J, with 21 bases in the middle.

With regard to this clonotype: Compared with germline, one end of the junction differs, possibly owing to a read error. This chain uses TRBV7-7 with TRBJ2-3; D tentatively fits TRBD1 or TRBD2 (5 bases each). Looked up from germline, CDR1 is SSHAT and CDR2 is FNYEAQ (reference sequence). The length of the CDR3 is 13 residues. CDR3 loop: CASSRDSTDTQYF. The CDR3 nucleotides read TGTGCTAGCAGCCGGGACAGCACAGATACGCAGTATTTT.

The V gene is TRBV4-1, the J gene TRBJ2-7, with D perhaps TRBD2 (6 bases). Germline V CDR1 and CDR2: MGHRA, YSYEKL. The CDR3 is 14 amino acids. Between the trimmed V and J ends, which lost 1 base and 3 bases, there was a span of 10 bases. CDR3: CASSQVFGGYEQYF. The CDR3 coding sequence is TGCGCCAGCAGCCAAGTCTTCGGGGGCTACGAGCAGTACTTC.

J is TRBJ2-3 and V is TRBV12-3 or TRBV12-4, with unresolved D. The CDR3 loop spans 11 amino acids. Trimming shortened V by 3 bases and J by 6 bases, and 4 bases separated the two germline ends. CDR3 sequence: CASSLGDTQYF. As DNA, the CDR3 is TGTGCCAGCAGTTTGGGGGATACGCAGTATTTT.

This clonotype turned up a few times. The V gene is TRBV15, the J gene TRBJ1-1; maybe TRBD1 (5 bases). The germline CDR1 and CDR2 sequences are LNHNV and YYDKDF (reference sequence). CDR3 length: 17 amino acids. Trimming removed 5 bases from V and 1 base from J, with 20 bases in between. The CDR3 nucleotides read TGTGCCACCAGCGAGGGGCCCAACATGGACCCGAACACTGAAGCTTTCTTT. Translated: CATSEGPNMDPNTEAFF.

The V and J genes are TRBV27 and TRBJ2-2; tentatively, D is TRBD2 (5 bases). V lost 6 bases, J lost 5 bases, and 13 bases lay in between. Germline loops: CDR1 MNHEY, CDR2 SMNVEV (reference sequence). This CDR3 is 14 amino acids long. CDR3 amino acids: CASRRVGLTGELFF. The DNA for the CDR3 is TGTGCCAGCAGGCGGGTGGGGTTAACCGGGGAGCTGTTTTTT.

This clonotype was counted between two and nine times. V gene TRBV20-1 combines with J gene TRBJ2-3; 7 bases agree with TRBD2. CDR3 length equals 15 residues. The J segment lost 0 bases and the V segment lost 1 base, leaving 4 bases of the junction unmatched. Germline V gene sequence: CDR1 DFQATT, CDR2 SNEGSKA (reference sequence). CDR3 sequence: CSARGGAGSTDTQYF. CDR3 nucleotide sequence: TGCAGTGCTAGAGGAGGAGCGGGAAGCACAGATACGCAGTATTTT.

The sample holds a few counts of this clonotype. This chain joins TRBV4-1 and TRBJ1-3, with D unclear. V was clipped by 4 bases and J by 0 bases, with 10 bases between them. This CDR3 is built from 15 residues. The V gene's germline CDR1 is MGHRA and CDR2 YSYEKL. The CDR3 loop is CASSRDRSSGNTIYF. The CDR3 bases are TGCGCCAGCAGCCGTGACCGAAGCTCTGGAAACACCATATATTTT.

The chain links TRBV28 to TRBJ1-1; D unclear. V was pared by 2 bases and J by 6 bases, with 10 bases between. The CDR3 covers 13 residues. Germline CDR1 reads MDHEN; CDR2 reads SYDVKM. CDR3 protein: CASSLPHGAEAFF. CDR3 in DNA: TGTGCCAGCAGTTTACCCCATGGCGCTGAAGCTTTCTTT.

V gene TRBV10-1 combines with J gene TRBJ1-2; TRBD1 aligns across 8 bases. The junction had 4 bases not matched to a gene; V was cut back by 4 bases and J by 6 bases. From germline, CDR1 is WNHNN and CDR2 SYGVQD (reference sequence). The CDR3 is made up of 13 amino acids. Here the CDR3 DNA reads TGCGCCAGCAGTGCTGGACAGGGTGATGGCTACACCTTC. Protein product: CASSAGQGDGYTF.

The chain links TRBV9 to TRBJ2-2; 9 nucleotides match TRBD1. Germline lookup yields CDR1 SGDLS and CDR2 YYNGEE. Trimming removed 3 bases from V and 4 bases from J; junction bases left unmatched: 10. The CDR3 covers 17 residues. CDR3 amino acids: CASSGTTGGRGTGELFF. The CDR3 nucleotides read TGTGCCAGCAGCGGAACTACAGGGGGCCGAGGCACCGGGGAGCTGTTTTTT.

The rearrangement links TRBV10-3 to TRBJ1-6; 7 nucleotides line up with TRBD1. Germline V gene data show CDR1 as ENHRY and CDR2 as SYGVKD. Germline trimming cut 5 bases from V and 5 bases from J; bases unmatched to any gene: 3. The CDR3 sequence is 14 residues long. Here the CDR3 reads CAISQDRDNSPLHF. CDR3 nucleotides: TGTGCCATCAGTCAAGACAGGGATAATTCACCCCTCCACTTT.

This clonotype was detected a few times. The chain has TRBV28 and TRBJ1-2; weak D call: TRBD1 (6 bases). The CDR3 totals 15 residues. V shed 7 bases and J shed 3 bases, with 18 bases lying between them. Per the germline V gene, CDR1 is MDHEN and CDR2 is SYDVKM. This chain's CDR3 is CASTVLGGADYGYTF. As DNA, the CDR3 is TGTGCCAGCACCGTACTGGGGGGCGCCGACTATGGCTACACCTTC.

The sample holds a few counts of this clonotype. The V gene is TRBV2, the J gene TRBJ1-2; a possible D gene is TRBD1 (6 bases). The CDR3 has 12 residues. Trimming pared 8 bases from V and 4 bases from J, leaving 11 bases between. Germline V lookup: CDR1 SNHLY, CDR2 FYNNEI. The CDR3 loop is CASQGPAYGYTF. CDR3 nucleotide sequence: TGTGCCAGCCAGGGGCCCGCCTATGGCTACACCTTC. Using reference TRBV2 and TRBJ1-2 for the parts outside the CDR3, the full variable domain is EPEVTQTPSHQVTQMGQEVILRCVPISNHLYFYWYRQILGQKVEFLVSFYNNEISEKSEIFDDQFSVERPDGSNFTLKIRSTKLEDSAMYFCASQGPAYGYTFGSGTRLTVV.

This clonotype was found a few times. CDR3 loop: CASSLDGALRGYTF. The CDR3 bases are TGTGCCAGCAGCTTAGATGGGGCACTCCGGGGCTACACCTTC. This chain links TRBV7-9 with TRBJ1-2; D is perhaps TRBD1 (5 bases). Germline V gives CDR1 SEHNR, CDR2 FQNEAQ (reference sequence). The V and J ends lost 1 base and 8 bases respectively, with 14 bases between them. This CDR3 has 14 amino acids.

V usage is TRBV28 and J usage is TRBJ1-1; D ambiguous. Trimming pared 2 bases from V and 11 bases from J, leaving 18 bases between. The CDR3 is 14 residues long. Per germline, CDR1 MDHEN and CDR2 SYDVKM. The CDR3 protein is CASSLRSVSLGAFF. CDR3 DNA: TGTGCCAGCAGTTTAAGGTCGGTGAGCCTGGGGGCTTTCTTT. The entire variable domain, with the rest obtained from reference TRBV28 and TRBJ1-1, is as follows: DVKVTQSSRYLVKRTGEKVFLECVQDMDHENMFWYRQDPGLGLRLIYFSYDVKMKEKGDIPEGYSVSREKKERFSLILESASTNQTSMYLCASSLRSVSLGAFFGQGTRLTVV.

The chain couples TRBV2 to TRBJ1-5; no definite D call. The CDR3 runs 14 residues. V dropped 1 base and J dropped 4 bases, with 8 bases sitting between them. Germline V CDR1 and CDR2: SNHLY, FYNNEI. The CDR3 protein is CASSEVRENQPQHF. For the CDR3, the DNA is TGTGCCAGCAGTGAAGTGCGGGAGAATCAGCCCCAGCATTTT.

The J gene is TRBJ2-7, the V gene TRBV19, with TRBD1 matching over 7 bases. The V and J ends lost 5 bases and 3 bases, in that order; junction bases with no gene match: 10. CDR3 length equals 15 residues. Germline CDR1 reads LNHDA; CDR2 reads SQIVND (reference sequence). DNA of the CDR3: TGTGCCAGTAGTCCCCCCGGGACAGTGGGCTACGAGCAGTACTTC. This codes for CASSPPGTVGYEQYF.

The chain couples TRBV6-2 or TRBV6-3 to TRBJ2-3; TRBD2 agrees at 10 bases. The germline V gene has CDR1 MNHEY and CDR2 SVGEGT. The CDR3 has 19 amino acids. The trim removed 5 bases at V and 0 bases at J, leaving 14 bases unmatched. The CDR3 protein is CASSLLAGYAPSSTDTQYF. The DNA of the CDR3 is TGTGCCAGCAGTCTACTAGCGGGATACGCCCCCTCAAGCACAGATACGCAGTATTTT.

The chain links TRBV20-1 to TRBJ2-4; 7 bases fit TRBD1. The CDR3 length is 13 residues. Germline loops: CDR1 DFQATT, CDR2 SNEGSKA (reference sequence). Trimming cost V 6 bases and J 7 bases; bases outside gene matches: 9. CDR3 in amino acids: CSAGGTGQNIQYF. The CDR3 nucleotides read TGCAGTGCCGGAGGAACGGGACAGAACATTCAGTACTTC.